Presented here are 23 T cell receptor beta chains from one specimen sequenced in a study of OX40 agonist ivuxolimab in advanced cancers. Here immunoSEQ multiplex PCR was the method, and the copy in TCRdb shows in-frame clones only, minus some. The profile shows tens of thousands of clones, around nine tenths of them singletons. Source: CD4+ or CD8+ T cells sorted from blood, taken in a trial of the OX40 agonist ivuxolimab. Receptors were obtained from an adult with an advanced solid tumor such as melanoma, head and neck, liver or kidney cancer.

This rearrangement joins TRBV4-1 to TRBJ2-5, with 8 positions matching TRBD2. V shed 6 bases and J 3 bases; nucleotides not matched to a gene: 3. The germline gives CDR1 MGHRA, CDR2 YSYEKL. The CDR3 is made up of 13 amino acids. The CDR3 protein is CASRGSGKETQYF. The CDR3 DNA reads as TGCGCCAGCAGGGGTAGCGGGAAAGAGACCCAGTACTTC.

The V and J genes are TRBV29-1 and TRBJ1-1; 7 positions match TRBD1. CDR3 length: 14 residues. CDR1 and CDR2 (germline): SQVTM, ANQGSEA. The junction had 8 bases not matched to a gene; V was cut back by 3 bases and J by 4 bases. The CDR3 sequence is CSVDLQGPGTEAFF. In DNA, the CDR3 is TGCAGCGTTGACCTACAGGGGCCGGGCACTGAAGCTTTCTTT.

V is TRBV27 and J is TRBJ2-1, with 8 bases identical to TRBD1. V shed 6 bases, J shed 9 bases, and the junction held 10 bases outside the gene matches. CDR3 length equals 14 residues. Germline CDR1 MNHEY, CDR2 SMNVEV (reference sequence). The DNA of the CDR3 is TGTGCCAGCAGACGGACAGGGCCAATTGGTGAGCAGTTCTTC. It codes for CASRRTGPIGEQFF.

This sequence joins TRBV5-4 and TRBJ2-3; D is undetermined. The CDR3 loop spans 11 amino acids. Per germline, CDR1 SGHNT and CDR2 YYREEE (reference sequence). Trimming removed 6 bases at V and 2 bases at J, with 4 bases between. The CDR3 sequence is CASKSTDTQYF. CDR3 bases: TGTGCCAGCAAGTCCACAGATACGCAGTATTTT.

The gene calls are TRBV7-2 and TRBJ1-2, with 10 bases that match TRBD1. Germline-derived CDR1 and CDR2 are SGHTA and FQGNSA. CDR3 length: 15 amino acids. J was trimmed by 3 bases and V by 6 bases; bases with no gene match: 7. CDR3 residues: CASRPDRGRYYGYTF. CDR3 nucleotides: TGTGCCAGCAGACCCGACAGGGGGCGCTACTATGGCTACACCTTC.

The CDR3 loop reads CAGYAAPLHF. Written as DNA, the CDR3 is TGCGCCGGATACGCCGCACCCCTCCACTTT. The gene calls are TRBV10-1 and TRBJ1-6; no clear D gene. Trimming took off 11 bases at V and 11 bases at J, with 10 bases between the two ends. Germline V gene data show CDR1 as WNHNN and CDR2 as SYGVQD (reference sequence). This CDR3 comprises 10 residues.

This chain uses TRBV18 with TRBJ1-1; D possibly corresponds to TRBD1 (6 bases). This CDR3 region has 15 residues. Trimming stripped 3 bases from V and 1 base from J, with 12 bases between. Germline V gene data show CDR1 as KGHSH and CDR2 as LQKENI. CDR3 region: CASSPTGLGNTEAFF. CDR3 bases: TGTGCCAGCTCACCTACAGGGTTGGGGAACACTGAAGCTTTCTTT.

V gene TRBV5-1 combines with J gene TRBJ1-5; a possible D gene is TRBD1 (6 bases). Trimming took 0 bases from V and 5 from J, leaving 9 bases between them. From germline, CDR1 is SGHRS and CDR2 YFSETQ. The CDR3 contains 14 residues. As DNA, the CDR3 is TGCGCCAGCAGCTTGGCCCCAGGGGATCAGCCCCAGCATTTT. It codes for CASSLAPGDQPQHF.

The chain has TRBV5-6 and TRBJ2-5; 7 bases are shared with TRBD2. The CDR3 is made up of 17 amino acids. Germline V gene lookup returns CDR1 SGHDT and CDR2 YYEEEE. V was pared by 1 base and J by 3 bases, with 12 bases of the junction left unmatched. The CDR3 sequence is CASSLFGAGANKETQYF. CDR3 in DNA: TGTGCCAGCAGCTTGTTCGGGGCGGGAGCAAATAAAGAGACCCAGTACTTC.

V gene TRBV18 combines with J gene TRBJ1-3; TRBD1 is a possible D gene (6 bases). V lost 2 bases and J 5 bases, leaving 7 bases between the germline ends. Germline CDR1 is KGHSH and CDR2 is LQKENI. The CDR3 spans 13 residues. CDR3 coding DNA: TGTGCCAGCTCACCAGGGGGCCGAAACACCATATATTTT. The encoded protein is CASSPGGRNTIYF.

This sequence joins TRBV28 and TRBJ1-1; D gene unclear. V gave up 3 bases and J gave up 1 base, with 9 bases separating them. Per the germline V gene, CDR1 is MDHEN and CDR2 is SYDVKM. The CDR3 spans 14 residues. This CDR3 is CASSFFMGNTEAFF. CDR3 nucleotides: TGTGCCAGCAGTTTTTTCATGGGGAACACTGAAGCTTTCTTT.

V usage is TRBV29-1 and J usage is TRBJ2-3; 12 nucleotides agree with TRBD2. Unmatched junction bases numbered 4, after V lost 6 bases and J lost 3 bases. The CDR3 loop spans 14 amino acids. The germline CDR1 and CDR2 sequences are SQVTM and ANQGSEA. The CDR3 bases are TGCAGCGTGGGAACTAGCGGGAGGACAGATACGCAGTATTTT. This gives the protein CSVGTSGRTDTQYF.

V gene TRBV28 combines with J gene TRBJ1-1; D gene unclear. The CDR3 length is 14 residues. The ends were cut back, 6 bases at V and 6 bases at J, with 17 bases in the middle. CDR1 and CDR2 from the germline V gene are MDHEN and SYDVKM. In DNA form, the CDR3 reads TGTGCCAGCAGCCTCTTCGGGGAGAGGGCTGAAGCTTTCTTT. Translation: CASSLFGERAEAFF.

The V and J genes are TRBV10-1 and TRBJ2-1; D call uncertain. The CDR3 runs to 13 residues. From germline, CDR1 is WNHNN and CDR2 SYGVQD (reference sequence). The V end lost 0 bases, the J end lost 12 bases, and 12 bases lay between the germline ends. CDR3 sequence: CASSESMEIGQFF. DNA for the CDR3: TGCGCCAGCAGTGAGTCGATGGAAATCGGGCAGTTCTTC.

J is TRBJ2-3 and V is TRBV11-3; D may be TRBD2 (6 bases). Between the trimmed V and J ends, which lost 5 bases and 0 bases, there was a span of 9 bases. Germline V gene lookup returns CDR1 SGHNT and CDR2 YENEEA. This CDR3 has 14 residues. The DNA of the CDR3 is TGTGCCAGCAGCCCAAGCGGGAGCACAGATACGCAGTATTTT. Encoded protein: CASSPSGSTDTQYF.

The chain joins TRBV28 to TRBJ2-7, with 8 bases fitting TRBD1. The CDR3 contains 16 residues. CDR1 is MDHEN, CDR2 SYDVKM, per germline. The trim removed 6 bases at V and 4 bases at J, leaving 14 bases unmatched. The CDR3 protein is CASRAPSGTGSYEQYF. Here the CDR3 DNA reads TGTGCCAGCAGGGCCCCATCCGGGACAGGTTCGTACGAGCAGTACTTC.

The CDR3 nucleotides read TGTGCCTGGACAGTCAGGGCTCAGGGCGGGGAGCTGTTTTTT. Its protein product is CAWTVRAQGGELFF. The genes are TRBV30 and TRBJ2-2, with D perhaps TRBD1 (5 bases). The V gene lost 4 bases and the J gene lost 7 bases, with 16 bases spanning the gap. There are 14 residues in the CDR3. CDR1 GTSNPN and CDR2 SVGIG come from the germline V gene (reference sequence).

CDR3: CASSELGFTGYTF. Here the CDR3 DNA reads TGTGCCAGCAGTGAACTGGGGTTCACGGGCTACACCTTC. The chain has TRBV6-1 and TRBJ1-2; D is unclear. Looked up from germline, CDR1 is MNHNS and CDR2 is SASEGT. V was shortened by 2 bases and J by 8 bases, with 12 bases between the two germline ends. The CDR3 is made up of 13 amino acids.

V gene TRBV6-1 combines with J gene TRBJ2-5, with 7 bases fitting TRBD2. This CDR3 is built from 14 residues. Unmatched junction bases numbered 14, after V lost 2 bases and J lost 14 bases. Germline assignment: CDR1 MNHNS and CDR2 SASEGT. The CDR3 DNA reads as TGTGCCAGCAGTGAAATCGTGGTAAGGCTAGCGGTTTACTTC. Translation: CASSEIVVRLAVYF.

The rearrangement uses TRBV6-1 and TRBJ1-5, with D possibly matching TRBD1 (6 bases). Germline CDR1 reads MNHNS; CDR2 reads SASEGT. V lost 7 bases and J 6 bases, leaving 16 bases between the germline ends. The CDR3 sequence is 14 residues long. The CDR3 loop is CASIAGGGLQPQHF. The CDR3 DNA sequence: TGTGCCAGCATCGCCGGGGGGGGCCTTCAGCCCCAGCATTTT.

CDR3 bases: TGCGCCAGCAGAGCGGGACTAGCGGGAGGTTCCTACAATGAGCAGTTCTTC. It translates to CASRAGLAGGSYNEQFF. The chain links TRBV5-1 to TRBJ2-1, with 15 bases lining up with TRBD2. The CDR3 covers 17 residues. Germline CDR1 SGHRS, CDR2 YFSETQ. J was trimmed by 1 base and V by 5 bases; bases with no gene match: 4.

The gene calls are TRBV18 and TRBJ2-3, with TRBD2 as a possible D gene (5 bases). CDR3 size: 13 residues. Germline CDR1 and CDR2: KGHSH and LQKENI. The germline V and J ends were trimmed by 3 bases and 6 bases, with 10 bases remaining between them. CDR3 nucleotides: TGTGCCAGCTCACCGAGGGTGGTGGATACGCAGTATTTT. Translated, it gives CASSPRVVDTQYF. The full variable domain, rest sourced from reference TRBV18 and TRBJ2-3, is NAGVMQNPRHLVRRRGQEARLRCSPMKGHSHVYWYRQLPEEGLKFMVYLQKENIIDESGMPKERFSAEFPKEGPSILRIQQVVRGDSAAYFCASSPRVVDTQYFGPGTRLTVL.

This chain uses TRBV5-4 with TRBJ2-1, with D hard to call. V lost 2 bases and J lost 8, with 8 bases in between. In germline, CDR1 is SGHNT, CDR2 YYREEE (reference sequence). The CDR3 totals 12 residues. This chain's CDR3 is CASSFNTDEQFF. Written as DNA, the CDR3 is TGTGCCAGCAGCTTTAATACGGATGAGCAGTTCTTC.